These 28 T cell receptor beta chains came from one sample sequenced in a study of blood T cell repertoires in COVID-19. Data came from immunoSEQ multiplex PCR; TCRdb stores just in-frame clones and leaves some out. The repertoire holds around 250,000 clones, approximately 90% seen once, with 1.2% in the top ten. The sample taken for sequencing was PBMCs or T cells enriched from blood (not recorded which). Receptors originate from a human donor in a cohort exposed to, infected with or recovered from COVID-19 (not recorded which). The donor label of this sample is uncertain.

The genes are TRBV25-1 and TRBJ1-4, with a weak D call TRBD1 (5 bases). This CDR3 has 14 amino acids. Per germline, CDR1 MGHDK and CDR2 SYGVNS. V was cut by 3 bases and J by 8 bases, with 13 bases left in between. The CDR3 bases are TGTGCCAGCAGTGACCAGGGATTGAGCGAAAAACTGTTTTTT. This sequence encodes CASSDQGLSEKLFF.

The gene calls are TRBV30 and TRBJ2-5; D unresolved. V shed 3 bases and J shed 5 bases, with 7 bases lying between them. This CDR3 has 11 residues. The germline gives CDR1 GTSNPN, CDR2 SVGIG (reference sequence). CDR3 bases: TGTGCCTGGAGAATCCTGGAGACCCAGTACTTC. Its translation: CAWRILETQYF.

The V gene is TRBV18, the J gene TRBJ1-1, with 9 bases aligning to TRBD1. The CDR3 is made up of 15 amino acids. The junction had 5 bases not matched to a gene; V was cut back by 2 bases and J by 4 bases. CDR1 and CDR2 from the germline V gene are KGHSH and LQKENI. This CDR3 reads CASSPKRTGATEAFF. DNA of the CDR3: TGTGCCAGCTCACCAAAACGGACAGGGGCCACTGAAGCTTTCTTT.

The V gene is TRBV6-4, the J gene TRBJ2-3; the D is unclear. The CDR3 is 14 amino acids. Trimming left V 4 bases short and J 4 bases short, with 12 bases between. CDR1 is MRHNA and CDR2 is SNTAGT in the germline V gene. The CDR3 DNA follows: TGTGCCAGCAGTGGTCAGGTTGGCGCAGATACGCAGTATTTT. This encodes CASSGQVGADTQYF.

The chain combines TRBV3-1 (or the pseudogene TRBV3-2) with TRBJ2-2, with 13 bases identical to TRBD2. CDR3 length equals 16 residues. Germline V gene sequence: CDR1 LGHDT, CDR2 YNNKEL (reference sequence). Trimming removed 3 bases from V and 3 bases from J; junction bases left unmatched: 1. The CDR3 region has the DNA TGTGCCAGCAGCCAGGGACTAGCGGGGTACACCGGGGAGCTGTTTTTT. Translated: CASSQGLAGYTGELFF.

The rearrangement joins TRBV2 to TRBJ1-4, with D possibly matching TRBD1 (6 bases). Per germline, CDR1 SNHLY and CDR2 FYNNEI. The V end was cut by 8 bases, the J end by 6 bases, with 13 bases between. The CDR3 is made up of 13 amino acids. CDR3 residues: CASRATGDEKLFF. The CDR3 region has the DNA TGTGCCAGCCGAGCGACAGGTGATGAAAAACTGTTTTTT. Full variable domain (missing parts from reference TRBV2 and TRBJ1-4): EPEVTQTPSHQVTQMGQEVILRCVPISNHLYFYWYRQILGQKVEFLVSFYNNEISEKSEIFDDQFSVERPDGSNFTLKIRSTKLEDSAMYFCASRATGDEKLFFGSGTQLSVL.

The V and J genes are TRBV12-5 and TRBJ1-2; no clear D. Germline CDR1 and CDR2: LGHNT and FRNRAP. The ends were cut back, 1 base at V and 8 bases at J, with 11 bases in the middle. The CDR3 contains 13 residues. CDR3 loop: CASGLDGAEGYTF. The DNA for the CDR3 is TGTGCTAGTGGTTTGGATGGCGCGGAAGGCTACACCTTC. Using reference TRBV12-5 and TRBJ1-2 for the parts outside the CDR3, the full variable domain is DARVTQTPRHKVTEMGQEVTMRCQPILGHNTVFWYRQTMMQGLELLAYFRNRAPLDDSGMPKDRFSAEMPDATLATLKIQPSEPRDSAVYFCASGLDGAEGYTFGSGTRLTVV.

The J gene is TRBJ1-1, the V gene TRBV10-1; 7 nucleotides match TRBD1. The V gene's germline CDR1 is WNHNN and CDR2 SYGVQD (reference sequence). The CDR3 extends over 14 amino acids. With 10 bases clipped from V and 3 bases from J, the junction kept 11 bases outside the gene matches. The CDR3 loop reads CAIPIPGQYTEAFF. For the CDR3, the DNA is TGCGCCATCCCCATCCCGGGACAGTACACTGAAGCTTTCTTT.

This chain connects TRBV19 to TRBJ1-4; 9 bases fit TRBD1. The V and J ends lost 1 base and 7 bases, in that order; junction bases with no gene match: 4. This CDR3 contains 15 residues. Germline CDR1 is LNHDA and CDR2 is SQIVND (reference sequence). The CDR3 spells CASSIGPTGGEKLFF. CDR3 nucleotides: TGTGCCAGTAGTATAGGTCCGACAGGGGGTGAAAAACTGTTTTTT.

The chain is built from TRBV12-5 and TRBJ1-2; maybe TRBD1 (5 bases). There are 14 residues in the CDR3. Trimming pared 0 bases from V and 8 bases from J, leaving 13 bases between. The germline V gene encodes CDR1 LGHNT and CDR2 FRNRAP. Written as DNA, the CDR3 is TGTGCTAGTGGTTTGGTCCAGGGCCTCGGAGGCTACACCTTC. Residues: CASGLVQGLGGYTF.

The rearrangement links TRBV30 to TRBJ1-6, with 7 positions matching TRBD1. Germline trimming cut 1 base from V and 10 bases from J; bases unmatched to any gene: 7. Germline V gene sequence: CDR1 GTSNPN, CDR2 SVGIG (reference sequence). The CDR3 covers 14 residues. For the CDR3, the DNA is TGTGCCTGGAGTGATAGGGGGCGCGGGTCACCCCTCCACTTT. Its protein product is CAWSDRGRGSPLHF. The whole variable domain, filled in from reference TRBV30 and TRBJ1-6, reads SQTIHQWPATLVQPVGSPLSLECTVEGTSNPNLYWYRQAAGRGLQLLFYSVGIGQISSEVPQNLSASRPQDRQFILSSKKLLLSDSGFYLCAWSDRGRGSPLHFGNGTRLTVT.

This chain joins TRBV5-1 and TRBJ2-7; TRBD2 matches 7 bases. The V gene's germline CDR1 is SGHRS and CDR2 YFSETQ. CDR3 length equals 13 residues. J lost 3 bases, V lost 0 bases, and 0 bases had no gene match. The CDR3 nucleotides read TGCGCCAGCAGCTTGGAGCGGGGCTACGAGCAGTACTTC. The encoded protein is CASSLERGYEQYF.

The rearrangement uses TRBV7-3 and TRBJ1-1; D is unclear. The CDR3 length is 15 residues. The V and J ends lost 1 base and 1 base respectively, with 10 bases between them. CDR1 and CDR2 from the germline V gene are SGHTA and FQGTGA. The CDR3 is CASSLNGAGNTEAFF. The DNA of the CDR3 is TGTGCCAGCAGCTTAAACGGCGCGGGGAACACTGAAGCTTTCTTT.

The rearrangement links TRBV29-1 to TRBJ1-2; possible D gene TRBD1, 5 bases. V lost 4 bases, J lost 7 bases, and 16 bases lay in between. Germline V CDR1 and CDR2: SQVTM, ANQGSEA. This CDR3 region has 13 residues. Written as DNA, the CDR3 is TGCAGCGTTGGGGACCTCCGCGGGGGTGGCTACACCTTC. Protein sequence: CSVGDLRGGGYTF.

The chain's CDR3 is CAISRRGAGEPQHF. CDR3 sequence (DNA): TGTGCCATCAGTCGCAGGGGGGCCGGGGAGCCCCAGCATTTT. This chain uses TRBV10-3 with TRBJ1-5; TRBD1 matches at 7 bases. This CDR3 is built from 14 residues. The germline V gene has CDR1 ENHRY and CDR2 SYGVKD. Unmatched junction bases numbered 9, after V lost 5 bases and J lost 8 bases.

The V and J genes are TRBV29-1 and TRBJ2-7; D is unresolved. V was pared by 6 bases and J by 3 bases, with 9 bases between. The germline gives CDR1 SQVTM, CDR2 ANQGSEA. This CDR3 has 11 amino acids. The CDR3: CSVVNSYEQYF. The DNA for the CDR3 is TGCAGCGTAGTGAACAGCTACGAGCAGTACTTC.

The chain couples TRBV5-1 to TRBJ1-5, with D perhaps TRBD1 (6 bases). Trimming took off 0 bases at V and 6 bases at J, with 10 bases between the two ends. The CDR3 runs 14 residues. Germline CDR1 reads SGHRS; CDR2 reads YFSETQ. This CDR3 is CASSLGQVGQPQHF. The DNA of the CDR3 is TGCGCCAGCAGCTTGGGACAGGTTGGTCAGCCCCAGCATTTT.

The chain employs TRBV30 and TRBJ2-4; 11 nucleotides match TRBD2. Looked up from germline, CDR1 is GTSNPN and CDR2 is SVGIG (reference sequence). V lost 6 bases to trimming and J lost 3 bases; unmatched junction nucleotides: 10. This CDR3 comprises 16 residues. The DNA of the CDR3 is TGTGCCTGTTCCCCGGTGACTAGCGGGAACAAAAACATTCAGTACTTC. It yields the protein CACSPVTSGNKNIQYF.

The V call is TRBV24-1, the J call TRBJ2-1; TRBD1 is a possible D gene (5 bases). Germline CDR1 and CDR2: KGHDR and SFDVKD. The CDR3 is 14 amino acids. V shed 9 bases and J shed 2 bases, with 13 bases lying between them. For the CDR3, the DNA is TGTGCCACCCCGCAAGGGGTTACCTACAATGAGCAGTTCTTC. Its protein is CATPQGVTYNEQFF.

The chain uses TRBV6-5 and TRBJ2-3, with 8 bases matching TRBD2. This CDR3 contains 14 residues. Germline V lookup: CDR1 MNHEY, CDR2 SVGAGI. With 6 bases clipped from V and 4 bases from J, the junction kept 6 bases outside the gene matches. The CDR3 DNA is TGTGCCAGCAGCCCCGGGAGGGTGTCAGATACGCAGTATTTT. It encodes CASSPGRVSDTQYF.

V gene TRBV4-1 combines with J gene TRBJ1-6; 7 bases fit TRBD1. V was pared by 10 bases and J by 7 bases, with 7 bases of the junction left unmatched. Germline CDR1 reads MGHRA; CDR2 reads YSYEKL. This CDR3 is built from 13 residues. In nucleotides, the CDR3 is TGCGCCACACAGGGGTCAGTGAATTCACCCCTCCACTTT. Translated, it gives CATQGSVNSPLHF.

V and J are TRBV7-9 and TRBJ2-6; 7 bases map to TRBD1. Trimming cost V 5 bases and J 0 bases; bases outside gene matches: 10. From germline, CDR1 is SEHNR and CDR2 FQNEAQ (reference sequence). CDR3 length: 18 amino acids. CDR3 coding DNA: TGTGCCAGCAGCAGTGCCGGGACAGTTCCCTCTGGGGCCAACGTCCTGACTTTC. Translation gives CASSSAGTVPSGANVLTF. The full variable domain, completed using reference TRBV7-9 and TRBJ2-6, is DTGVSQNPRHKITKRGQNVTFRCDPISEHNRLYWYRQTLGQGPEFLTYFQNEAQLEKSRLLSDRFSAERPKGSFSTLEIQRTEQGDSAMYLCASSSAGTVPSGANVLTFGAGSRLTVL.

V usage is TRBV5-1 and J usage is TRBJ1-2, with D hard to call. V was trimmed by 0 bases and J by 4 bases, leaving 7 bases between them. The germline V gene has CDR1 SGHRS and CDR2 YFSETQ. The CDR3 runs 13 residues. This CDR3 is CASSLGASYGYTF. For the CDR3, the DNA is TGCGCCAGCAGCTTGGGGGCGTCCTATGGCTACACCTTC.

Written as DNA, the CDR3 is TGTGCCACCAGTGATCCCGCGGGACAGGGTGCCGGGGAGCTGTTTTTT. The encoded protein is CATSDPAGQGAGELFF. The V and J genes are TRBV24-1 and TRBJ2-2; TRBD1 agrees at 9 bases. The V and J ends lost 3 bases and 6 bases, in that order; junction bases with no gene match: 7. There are 16 residues in the CDR3. In germline, CDR1 is KGHDR, CDR2 SFDVKD.

This chain joins TRBV18 and TRBJ1-1; D is undetermined. This CDR3 spans 17 amino acids. Trimming removed 6 bases at V and 0 bases at J, with 20 bases between. Germline assignment: CDR1 KGHSH and CDR2 LQKENI. The CDR3 region is CASSSLSSAFMNTEAFF. Written as DNA, the CDR3 is TGTGCCAGCTCCTCCCTTAGCTCGGCTTTCATGAACACTGAAGCTTTCTTT.

The V call is TRBV7-6, the J call TRBJ1-1; the D gene is possibly TRBD1 (6 bases). There are 16 residues in the CDR3. Germline V CDR1 and CDR2: SGHVS, FNYEAQ. Trimming pared 2 bases from V and 5 bases from J, leaving 18 bases between. CDR3 amino acids: CASSLPLQGVGTEAFF. In nucleotides, the CDR3 is TGTGCCAGCAGCTTACCCCTACAGGGCGTGGGGACTGAAGCTTTCTTT.

This chain connects TRBV2 to TRBJ1-2; TRBD1 aligns across 7 bases. Germline trimming cut 7 bases from V and 4 bases from J; bases unmatched to any gene: 6. This CDR3 contains 13 residues. Germline CDR1 reads SNHLY; CDR2 reads FYNNEI. The DNA of the CDR3 is TGTGCCAGCAACCTAAGGACAGGCTATGGCTACACCTTC. The encoded protein is CASNLRTGYGYTF.

This rearrangement joins TRBV5-4 to TRBJ2-1; TRBD2 is a possible D gene (6 bases). Trimming took off 0 bases at V and 8 bases at J, with 15 bases between the two ends. The CDR3 runs 15 residues. Germline V gives CDR1 SGHNT, CDR2 YYREEE (reference sequence). The CDR3 DNA is TGTGCCAGCAGCTTGGTTCTTTGGGGAGGCGATGAGCAGTTCTTC. Translation gives CASSLVLWGGDEQFF.